Listed here are 13 T cell receptor beta chains from one sample, sequenced in a study of OX40 agonist ivuxolimab in advanced cancers. The data were produced by immunoSEQ multiplex PCR, yet TCRdb's version contains in-frame clones alone and is incomplete. The repertoire includes 68,000 or so clones, over 80% of them detected once, and about a tenth sits in the top ten. Here the sequenced sample was CD4+ or CD8+ T cells sorted from blood, taken in a trial of the OX40 agonist ivuxolimab. These receptors originate from an adult with an advanced solid tumor such as melanoma, head and neck, liver or kidney cancer.

The chain links TRBV5-1 to TRBJ1-1; D is unresolved. This CDR3 comprises 14 residues. The V and J ends lost 1 base and 1 base respectively, with 8 bases between them. Per germline, CDR1 SGHRS and CDR2 YFSETQ. CDR3 sequence (DNA): TGCGCCAGCAGCTTGAGACCTACGAACACTGAAGCTTTCTTT. Translating it yields CASSLRPTNTEAFF.

The CDR3 nucleotides are TGTGCCTGGAGTCAAAACAGGGTTTCACCCCTCCACTTT. Its protein product is CAWSQNRVSPLHF. V is TRBV30 and J is TRBJ1-6, with a possible D match to TRBD1 (6 bases). Trimming pared 2 bases from V and 9 bases from J, leaving 11 bases between. CDR1 and CDR2 (germline): GTSNPN, SVGIG (reference sequence). The CDR3 consists of 13 residues.

This clone was recorded a few times. J is TRBJ2-3 and V is TRBV4-1, with 8 bases fitting TRBD2. This CDR3 spans 19 amino acids. V lost 0 bases and J lost 2; bases outside the gene matches: 13. Germline loops: CDR1 MGHRA, CDR2 YSYEKL. In DNA, the CDR3 is TGCGCCAGCAGCCAAGAGGCCCCCCCGGGACTAGGGCCCACAGATACGCAGTATTTT. This encodes CASSQEAPPGLGPTDTQYF.

The V and J genes are TRBV29-1 and TRBJ1-1, with D perhaps matching TRBD1 (6 bases). There are 15 residues in the CDR3. V lost 4 bases and J lost 7, with 22 bases in between. Germline values: CDR1 SQVTM, CDR2 ANQGSEA. The CDR3 protein is CSVARGVNLGDEAFF. CDR3 DNA: TGCAGCGTTGCCAGGGGCGTAAATCTAGGGGATGAAGCTTTCTTT.

This clone has only a few counts. The V and J genes are TRBV14 and TRBJ1-2; 10 positions match TRBD1. Trimming removed 1 base from V and 6 bases from J; junction bases left unmatched: 5. This CDR3 spans 15 amino acids. The germline V gene encodes CDR1 SGHDN and CDR2 FVKESK. Written as DNA, the CDR3 is TGTGCCAGCAGCCAAGCAGGGACAGGGGCGGATGGCTACACCTTC. Its protein is CASSQAGTGADGYTF. Supplemented by reference TRBV14 and TRBJ1-2, the full variable domain reads EAGVTQFPSHSVIEKGQTVTLRCDPISGHDNLYWYRRVMGKEIKFLLHFVKESKQDESGMPNNRFLAERTGGTYSTLKVQPAELEDSGVYFCASSQAGTGADGYTFGSGTRLTVV.

This clone was seen a handful of times. J is TRBJ2-7 and V is TRBV28; TRBD1 matches 8 bases. Germline V gene lookup returns CDR1 MDHEN and CDR2 SYDVKM. The CDR3 is 14 residues long. V shed 10 bases and J 3 bases; nucleotides not matched to a gene: 11. CDR3: CATRDRQSFYEQYV. In DNA form, the CDR3 reads TGTGCCACCCGGGACAGGCAAAGCTTCTACGAGCAGTACGTC.

The chain employs TRBV9 and TRBJ2-2; possibly TRBD1 or TRBD2 for D (6 bases each). The germline V gene encodes CDR1 SGDLS and CDR2 YYNGEE. The V end was cut by 0 bases, the J end by 5 bases, with 11 bases between. This CDR3 is 15 amino acids long. The CDR3 region is CASSVDGGGTGELFF. The CDR3 DNA is TGTGCCAGCAGCGTAGACGGGGGCGGGACCGGGGAGCTGTTTTTT.

The chain recombines TRBV30 with TRBJ2-5, with a weak D call TRBD1 (5 bases). The germline V gene encodes CDR1 GTSNPN and CDR2 SVGIG (reference sequence). The CDR3 is 15 residues long. V lost 0 bases and J 4 bases, leaving 15 bases between the germline ends. The CDR3 bases are TGTGCCTGGAGTGTACAGGACGGCCCCAGAGAGACCCAGTACTTC. Its translation: CAWSVQDGPRETQYF.

The J gene is TRBJ1-3, the V gene TRBV2, with D tentatively TRBD1 (6 bases). CDR1 is SNHLY, CDR2 FYNNEI, per germline. V lost 9 bases and J 0 bases, leaving 15 bases between the germline ends. The CDR3 loop spans 15 amino acids. The CDR3 nucleotides read TGTGCCAGTGGCCTACGGGGGCTCTCTGGAAACACCATATATTTT. Protein: CASGLRGLSGNTIYF.

Only one count was recorded for this clone. This sequence joins TRBV20-1 and TRBJ2-5, with a possible D match to TRBD1 (6 bases). Trimming removed 4 bases from V and 5 bases from J, with 8 bases in between. CDR1 is DFQATT and CDR2 is SNEGSKA in the germline V gene (reference sequence). The CDR3 consists of 11 residues. CDR3 residues: CSATGAETQYF. Written as DNA, the CDR3 is TGCAGTGCTACAGGGGCCGAGACCCAGTACTTC.

The genes are TRBV10-1 and TRBJ2-1; possibly TRBD1 or TRBD2 for D (6 bases each). Trimming left V 2 bases short and J 16 bases short, with 15 bases between. Germline V gene data show CDR1 as WNHNN and CDR2 as SYGVQD (reference sequence). The CDR3 is 12 amino acids. The CDR3 is CASSEVGGRIFF. The DNA of the CDR3 is TGCGCCAGCAGTGAGGTCGGGGGCCGGATTTTCTTC.

This rearrangement joins TRBV5-4 to TRBJ1-2; 8 bases line up with TRBD1. The CDR3 runs to 14 residues. Trimming removed 5 bases from V and 5 bases from J; junction bases left unmatched: 8. CDR1 SGHNT and CDR2 YYREEE come from the germline V gene (reference sequence). In DNA, the CDR3 is TGTGCCAGCAGTGTGGGACAGGAAAAATATGGCTACACCTTC. It is translated as CASSVGQEKYGYTF.

The CDR3: CASKDTGGASPLHF. The CDR3 bases are TGTGCCAGCAAAGACACGGGTGGTGCTTCACCCCTCCACTTT. The rearrangement joins TRBV2 to TRBJ1-6; D is unresolved. This CDR3 comprises 14 residues. Trimming took 7 bases from V and 9 from J, leaving 16 bases between them. CDR1 is SNHLY, CDR2 FYNNEI, per germline.